The clone carrying this T cell receptor (beta chain) showed up many times. The library labeled individual cDNA molecules by adding unique molecular identifiers to them. TCRdb fed the RACE reads into MiXCR, producing one record per CDR3 protein. The sample contains about 380,000 distinct CDR3 sequences, about 6% of which appear only once. Described time point: patch test 2, 6 weeks after DPC sensitization. Noted treatment: therapeutic diphenylcyclopropenone sensitization with weekly scalp DPC. The data originate from a study of human T cells and chemical hapten exposure. Study background: Patients, chiefly female, had alopecia areata, totalis or universalis. Slight volume differences across pooled libraries mainly accounted for varying per-sample TCR yields.

V lost 5 bases and J lost 4; bases outside the gene matches: 8. The CDR3 loop spans 15 amino acids. The source material was whole blood, sampled in connection with sensitization to the hapten diphenylcyclopropenone (DPC). This receptor was obtained from a woman between 18 and 30 years old with alopecia areata. Some clones in this sample may be carry-over from other donors' samples. The chain recombines TRBV12-3 or TRBV12-4 with TRBJ1-3; TRBD1 aligns across 7 bases. The CDR3 sequence: CASSPRTGPGNTIYF. CDR3 in DNA: TGTGCCAGCAGTCCCAGGACAGGTCCCGGAAACACCATATATTTT.